Below, one T cell receptor beta chain is given with its context. The antigen remains unidentified. V gave up 6 bases and J gave up 6 bases; unmatched junction bases: 10. The CDR3 is made up of 17 amino acids. The entry originates in a study of blood T cells in healthy people across ages. Study-wide results and limits: When one million T cells were used, diversity estimates were thought to be underestimates. Observed TCR beta diversity showed a strong correlation with the percentage of naive T cells as measured by flow cytometry. Any conclusive comparison of naive versus antigen-experienced cells was prevented by using unsorted PBMCs.

The second PCR ran roughly 6 to 11 cycles with a sample-barcoded 5' primer and J-beta primers. One entry per CDR3 protein, called by TCRdb with MiXCR from the 5' RACE reads. Here the sample spans roughly 2 million distinct CDR3 sequences, around 50% being singletons. The specimen sequenced was blood. This receptor was taken from a woman in her thirties or forties in good health. This chain connects TRBV12-3 or TRBV12-4 to TRBJ2-2, with TRBD2 identical over 13 bases. The CDR3 spells CASRQLAGGRLPGELFF. The CDR3 DNA reads as TGTGCCAGCAGGCAACTAGCGGGGGGGCGTTTACCCGGGGAGCTGTTTTTT.